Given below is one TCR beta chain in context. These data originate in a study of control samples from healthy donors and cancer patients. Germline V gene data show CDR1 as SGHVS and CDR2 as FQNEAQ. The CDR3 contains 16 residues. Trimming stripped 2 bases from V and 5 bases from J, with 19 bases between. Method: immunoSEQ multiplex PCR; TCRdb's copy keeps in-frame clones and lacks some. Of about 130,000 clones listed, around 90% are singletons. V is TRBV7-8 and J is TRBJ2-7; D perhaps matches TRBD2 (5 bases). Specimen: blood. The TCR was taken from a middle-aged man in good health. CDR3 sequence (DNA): TGTGCCAGCAGCTTAAGTGGAGGAAGGGATCTCAACGAGCAGTACTTC. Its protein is CASSLSGGRDLNEQYF. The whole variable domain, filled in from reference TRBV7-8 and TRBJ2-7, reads GAGVSQSPRYKVAKRGQDVALRCDPISGHVSLFWYQQALGQGPEFLTYFQNEAQLDKSGLPSDRFFAERPEGSVSTLKIQRTQQEDSAVYLCASSLSGGRDLNEQYFGPGTRLTVT.